What follows describes a single T cell receptor (beta chain). Its antigen is still unknown. Treatment specified: some 20 received Ad26.COV2.S at low or high dose, single or two shots; 5 received placebo; per-sample allocation not given. Repertoires come from day 63 after the first vaccine or placebo injection. The ends lost 5 bases at V and 7 bases at J; junction bases unmatched: 8. The CDR3 is 15 residues long. The germline V gene has CDR1 SGHRS and CDR2 YFSETQ. The data are from a study of Ad26.COV2.S vaccination and SARS-CoV-2 variants. Sequencing was performed with immunoSEQ multiplex PCR; in TCRdb, only in-frame clones are kept and a portion is missing. The sample records about 680,000 clones, around 92% being singletons. Points from the study as a whole: Those who received vaccine or placebo ended up with similar non-spike TCR breadth. Total responses of T cells may have been underestimated by the analyses of TCR breadth and depth. While placebo recipients had lower spike-specific TCR breadth, vaccine recipients had more.

V gene TRBV5-1 combines with J gene TRBJ2-1, with 11 bases aligning to TRBD1. Specimen: peripheral blood, collected in a trial of Ad26.COV2.S vaccine versus placebo. The sequence was collected from a person aged 18-60 years who received the Ad26.COV2.S COVID-19 vaccine or a placebo. CDR3 sequence reads: CASSLSGQGENEQFF. CDR3 coding DNA: TGCGCCAGCAGTCTATCGGGACAGGGGGAAAATGAGCAGTTCTTC. The full variable domain, its missing parts supplied by reference TRBV5-1 and TRBJ2-1, is KAGVTQTPRYLIKTRGQQVTLSCSPISGHRSVSWYQQTPGQGLQFLFEYFSETQRNKGNFPGRFSGRQFSNSRSEMNVSTLELGDSALYLCASSLSGQGENEQFFGPGTRLTVL.